This T cell receptor (beta chain) is from a study of blood T cell repertoires in COVID-19. Per the authors' pipeline: Scientists estimated how many nucleated cells there were by amplifying reference gene primers. Here immunoSEQ multiplex PCR was the method, and the copy in TCRdb shows in-frame clones only, minus some. D and trimming were read from the DNA, whereas the V and J calls and clone size are those reported in that table. This table has approximately 500,000 clones, around nine tenths appearing once. CDR1 is MRHNA and CDR2 is SNTAGT in the germline V gene. This CDR3 has 12 residues. V lost 2 bases, J lost 3 bases, and 3 bases lay in between.

The receptor was derived from a woman aged 45-65 years with COVID-19, enrolled during active disease. Source material: peripheral blood. The chain is built from TRBV6-4 and TRBJ2-3; D uncertain. The CDR3 loop is CASSDRTDTQYF. DNA of the CDR3: TGTGCCAGCAGTGACCGTACAGATACGCAGTATTTT.